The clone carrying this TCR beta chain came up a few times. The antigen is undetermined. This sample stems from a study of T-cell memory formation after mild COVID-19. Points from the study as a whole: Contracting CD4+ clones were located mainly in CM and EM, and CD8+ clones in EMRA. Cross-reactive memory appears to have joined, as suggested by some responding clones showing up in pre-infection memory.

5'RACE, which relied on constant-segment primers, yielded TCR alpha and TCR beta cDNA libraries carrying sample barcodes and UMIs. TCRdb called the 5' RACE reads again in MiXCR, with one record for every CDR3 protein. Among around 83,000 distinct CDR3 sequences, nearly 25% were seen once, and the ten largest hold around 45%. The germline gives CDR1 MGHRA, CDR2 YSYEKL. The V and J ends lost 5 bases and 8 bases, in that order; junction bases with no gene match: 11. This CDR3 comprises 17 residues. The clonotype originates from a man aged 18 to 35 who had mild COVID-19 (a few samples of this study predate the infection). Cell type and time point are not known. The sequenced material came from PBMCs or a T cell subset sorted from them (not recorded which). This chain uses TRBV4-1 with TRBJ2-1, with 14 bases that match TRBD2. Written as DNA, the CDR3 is TGCGCCAGCAGCTATCGACTAGCGGGGGGGTGGAACGATGAGCAGTTCTTC. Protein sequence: CASSYRLAGGWNDEQFF.